A selection of T cell receptor beta chains follows, all from one sample in a study of T cells after yellow fever vaccination. MiXCR was run by TCRdb on the 5' RACE reads, yielding one entry per CDR3 protein. The sample lists 25,000 to 30,000 distinct CDR3 sequences, just under 6.5% occurring once. Sequencing was performed on PBMCs, either bulk or a sorted T-cell subset (CD4+, CD8+, memory, or dextramer-sorted; not recorded which), taken on the day of the yellow fever booster vaccination. Receptor source: a man between 25 and 39 years old who received the YFV17D yellow fever vaccine. CDR3s include the opening cysteine and the closing phenylalanine or tryptophan. The D gene is left open where the match is weak. Only part of the rows carry a size: once, few, many, or a class if the clone is expanded.

CSVEAGDVGEQYF	TGCAGCGTTGAAGCGGGAGATGTCGGCGAGCAGTACTTC	few	NA	TRBV29-1	TRBJ2-7
CASIWTVTANEQFF	TGTGCCAGCATTTGGACCGTAACGGCCAATGAGCAGTTCTTC	many	NA	TRBV2	TRBJ2-1
CASSQESVLAGVWSEQYF	TGTGCCAGCAGCCAGGAGTCCGTCCTAGCGGGTGTCTGGAGCGAGCAGTACTTC	many	TRBD2	TRBV3-1	TRBJ2-7
CASSPGPLTPYYGYTF	TGCGCCAGCAGTCCCGGGCCTCTAACCCCTTACTATGGCTACACCTTC	NA	NA	TRBV10-2	TRBJ1-2
CSAGGYNEQFF	TGCAGTGCAGGGGGTTACAATGAGCAGTTCTTC	many	NA	TRBV20-1	TRBJ2-1
CASSQTGGQETQYF	TGTGCCAGCAGCCAAACAGGGGGCCAAGAGACCCAGTACTTC	many	TRBD1	TRBV4-2	TRBJ2-5
CASSLTPPSEAFF	TGTGCCAGCAGCTTAACCCCGCCTTCTGAAGCTTTCTTT	many	NA	TRBV7-3	TRBJ1-1
CASSQVRQVGLETNEQFF	TGCGCCAGCAGCCAAGTTAGGCAAGTTGGACTAGAAACTAATGAGCAGTTCTTC	NA	TRBD2	TRBV4-1	TRBJ2-1
CATSDAGTGAAGELFF	TGTGCCACCAGTGATGCCGGGACAGGGGCTGCCGGGGAGCTGTTTTTT	many	TRBD1	TRBV24-1	TRBJ2-2
CASSSREGHGELFF	TGTGCCAGCAGCTCACGGGAAGGTCACGGGGAGCTGTTTTTT	many	NA	TRBV7-8	TRBJ2-2
CASSLGMINEQFF	TGTGCCAGCAGCTTAGGGATGATCAATGAGCAGTTCTTC	many	NA	TRBV7-2	TRBJ2-1
CASSQAGLQYEQYF	TGTGCCAGCAGCCAAGCGGGACTACAATACGAGCAGTACTTC	many	TRBD2	TRBV2	TRBJ2-7
CASSQDVGSGANVLTF	TGCGCCAGCAGCCAAGATGTAGGGTCTGGGGCCAACGTCCTGACTTTC	many	NA	TRBV4-3	TRBJ2-6
CASSLSHRNEQYF	TGTGCCAGCAGTTTGTCACATAGGAACGAGCAGTACTTC	many	NA	TRBV27	TRBJ2-7
CASNLGGDEQYF	TGTGCCAGCAACCTAGGGGGTGACGAGCAGTACTTC	many	NA	TRBV12-3/TRBV12-4	TRBJ2-7
CASSPLGSGAREQYF	TGTGCCAGCAGCCCTCTGGGATCGGGGGCTAGGGAGCAGTACTTC	many	NA	TRBV3-1	TRBJ2-7
CATAPTPHLVDEQYF	TGTGCCACCGCGCCCACCCCACATCTGGTAGACGAGCAGTACTTC	NA	NA	TRBV15	TRBJ2-7
CASSEQTGASYEQYF	TGTGCCAGCAGTGAACAGACAGGGGCCTCCTACGAGCAGTACTTC	many	TRBD1	TRBV6-1	TRBJ2-7
CASSRGGRNTGELFF	TGTGCCAGCAGTAGGGGCGGAAGGAACACCGGGGAGCTGTTTTTT	many	NA	TRBV28	TRBJ2-2
CSARPRGSGTQYF	TGCAGTGCTAGACCCCGGGGAAGTGGAACCCAGTACTTC	many	NA	TRBV20-1	TRBJ2-5
CASSQQGAGSNEQFF	TGTGCCAGCAGTCAGCAGGGGGCGGGATCCAATGAGCAGTTCTTC	medium-sized	TRBD1	TRBV12-3/TRBV12-4	TRBJ2-1
CASSGIDPSEQYF	TGTGCCAGTTCGGGAATCGACCCCTCCGAGCAGTACTTC	many	NA	TRBV18	TRBJ2-7
CSARLLAGVQQETQYF	TGCAGTGCTAGGCTCCTAGCGGGAGTTCAACAAGAGACCCAGTACTTC	NA	TRBD2	TRBV20-1	TRBJ2-5
CASSTRIIGTGGMETQYF	TGTGCCAGCAGTACCCGGATAATCGGGACAGGGGGAATGGAGACCCAGTACTTC	many	TRBD1	TRBV12-3/TRBV12-4	TRBJ2-5
CASSLAQTSGTGELFF	TGCGCCAGCAGCTTGGCGCAGACTAGCGGCACCGGGGAGCTGTTTTTT	few	TRBD2	TRBV5-1	TRBJ2-2
CASSPPLAGIISTDTQYF	TGTGCCAGCTCACCACCCCTAGCGGGGATAATTAGCACAGATACGCAGTATTTT	few	TRBD2	TRBV18	TRBJ2-3
CASSIPEGRKQYF	TGTGCCAGTAGTATTCCCGAAGGGCGCAAGCAGTACTTC	few	NA	TRBV19	TRBJ2-7
CASSESGSRSSSGFF	TGCGCCAGCAGTGAAAGCGGGAGTAGGAGCTCCTCGGGGTTCTTC	many	TRBD2	TRBV5-1	TRBJ2-1
CASSVAGLDLDEQFF	TGTGCCAGCAGCGTAGCCGGACTAGATTTGGATGAGCAGTTCTTC	many	TRBD2	TRBV9	TRBJ2-1
CASTLVGNKLTGELFF	TGTGCCAGCACCCTAGTAGGAAACAAGTTGACCGGGGAGCTGTTTTTT	many	NA	TRBV6-1	TRBJ2-2
CASARDRGADTQYF	TGTGCCAGCGCGAGGGACAGGGGTGCAGATACGCAGTATTTT	medium-sized	TRBD1	TRBV7-9	TRBJ2-3
CASSRTRGSPYEQFF	TGTGCCAGCAGTCGAACTAGGGGGAGTCCCTATGAGCAGTTCTTC	many	NA	TRBV13	TRBJ2-1
CASIPGQGTNEQFF	TGTGCCAGCATACCGGGACAGGGCACGAATGAGCAGTTCTTC	few	TRBD1	TRBV12-3/TRBV12-4	TRBJ2-1
CASSLEAVVGGGGELFF	TGTGCCAGCAGCTTAGAGGCGGTTGTAGGGGGCGGCGGGGAGCTGTTTTTT	few	TRBD1	TRBV11-2	TRBJ2-2
CSVADRGGEKLFF	TGCAGCGTTGCTGACAGGGGCGGCGAAAAACTGTTTTTT	many	TRBD1	TRBV29-1	TRBJ1-4
CASSKGPSSYEQYF	TGCGCCAGCAGCAAGGGGCCCTCCTCCTACGAGCAGTACTTC	many	NA	TRBV5-1	TRBJ2-7
CASSQEAGQGYTF	TGCGCCAGCAGCCAAGAGGCCGGGCAAGGCTACACCTTC	many	NA	TRBV4-1	TRBJ1-2